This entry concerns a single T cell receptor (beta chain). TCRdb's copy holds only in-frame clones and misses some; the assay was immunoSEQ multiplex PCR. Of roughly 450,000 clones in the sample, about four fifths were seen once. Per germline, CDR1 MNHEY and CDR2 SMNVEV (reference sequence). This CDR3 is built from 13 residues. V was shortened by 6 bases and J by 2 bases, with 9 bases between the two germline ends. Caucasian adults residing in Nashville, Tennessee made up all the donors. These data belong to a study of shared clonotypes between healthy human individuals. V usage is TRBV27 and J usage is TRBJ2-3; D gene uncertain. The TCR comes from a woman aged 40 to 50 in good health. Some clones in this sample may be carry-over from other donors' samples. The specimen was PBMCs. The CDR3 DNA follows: TGTGCCAGCAGATACAGACCCACAGATACGCAGTATTTT. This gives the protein CASRYRPTDTQYF.